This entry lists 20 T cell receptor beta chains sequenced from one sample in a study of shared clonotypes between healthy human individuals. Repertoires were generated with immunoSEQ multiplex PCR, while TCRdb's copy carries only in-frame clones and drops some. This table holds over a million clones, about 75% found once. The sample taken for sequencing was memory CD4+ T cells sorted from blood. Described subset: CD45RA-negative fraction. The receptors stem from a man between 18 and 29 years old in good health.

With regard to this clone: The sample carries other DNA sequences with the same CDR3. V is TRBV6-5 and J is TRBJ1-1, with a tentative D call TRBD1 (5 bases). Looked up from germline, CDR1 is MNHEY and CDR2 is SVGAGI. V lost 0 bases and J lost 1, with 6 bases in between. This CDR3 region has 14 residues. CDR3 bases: TGTGCCAGCAGTTACTCGCAGGGGAACACTGAAGCTTTCTTT. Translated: CASSYSQGNTEAFF.

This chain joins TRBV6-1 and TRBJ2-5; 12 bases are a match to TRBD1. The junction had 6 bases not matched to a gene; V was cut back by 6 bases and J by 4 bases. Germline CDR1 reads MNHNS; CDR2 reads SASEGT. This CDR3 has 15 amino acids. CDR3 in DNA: TGTGCCAGCAGGAGGGGGACAGGGGGCGGAGAGACCCAGTACTTC. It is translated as CASRRGTGGGETQYF.

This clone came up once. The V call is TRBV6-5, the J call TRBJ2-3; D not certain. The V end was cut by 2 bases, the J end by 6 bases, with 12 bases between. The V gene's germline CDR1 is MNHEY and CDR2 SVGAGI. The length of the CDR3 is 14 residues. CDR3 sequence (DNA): TGTGCCAGCAGTTACGCATTTCTGGGGGATACGCAGTATTTT. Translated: CASSYAFLGDTQYF.

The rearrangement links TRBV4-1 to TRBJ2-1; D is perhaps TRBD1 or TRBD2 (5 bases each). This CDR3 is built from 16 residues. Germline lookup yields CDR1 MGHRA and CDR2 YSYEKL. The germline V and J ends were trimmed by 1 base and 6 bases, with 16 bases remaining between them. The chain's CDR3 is CASSQVFGTAFNEQFF. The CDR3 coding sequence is TGCGCCAGCAGCCAAGTCTTTGGGACCGCATTCAATGAGCAGTTCTTC.

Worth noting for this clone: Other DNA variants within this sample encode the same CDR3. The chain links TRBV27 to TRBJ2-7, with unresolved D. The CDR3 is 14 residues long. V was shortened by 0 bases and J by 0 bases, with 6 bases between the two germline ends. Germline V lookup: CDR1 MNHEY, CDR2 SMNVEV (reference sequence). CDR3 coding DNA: TGTGCCAGCAGTTTATCATGGTCCTCCTACGAGCAGTACTTC. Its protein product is CASSLSWSSYEQYF.

CDR3 protein: CASSSGQTYNSPLHF. CDR3 sequence (DNA): TGTGCCAGCAGCTCGGGACAGACCTATAATTCACCCCTCCACTTT. V is TRBV28 and J is TRBJ1-6, with TRBD1 matching 7 bases. The CDR3 length is 15 residues. V lost 6 bases to trimming and J lost 2 bases; unmatched junction nucleotides: 4. CDR1 and CDR2 (germline): MDHEN, SYDVKM.

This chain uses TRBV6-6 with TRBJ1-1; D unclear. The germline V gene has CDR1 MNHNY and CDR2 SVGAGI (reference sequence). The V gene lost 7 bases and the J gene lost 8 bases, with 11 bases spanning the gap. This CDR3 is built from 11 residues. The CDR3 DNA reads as TGTGCCAGCAAAGAGGGATTCGAAGCTTTCTTT. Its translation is CASKEGFEAFF.

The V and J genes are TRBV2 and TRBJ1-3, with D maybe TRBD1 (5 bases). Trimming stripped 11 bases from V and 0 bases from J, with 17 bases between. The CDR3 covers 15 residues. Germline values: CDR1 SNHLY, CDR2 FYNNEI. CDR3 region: CAGPSWGPSGNTIYF. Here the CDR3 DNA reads TGTGCCGGCCCAAGTTGGGGACCCTCTGGAAACACCATATATTTT.

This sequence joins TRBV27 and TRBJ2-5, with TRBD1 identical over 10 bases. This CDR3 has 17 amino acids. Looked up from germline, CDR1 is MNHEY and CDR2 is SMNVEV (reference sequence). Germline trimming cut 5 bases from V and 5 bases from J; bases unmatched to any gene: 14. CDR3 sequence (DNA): TGTGCCAGCAGTGAGGCGGGACAGGGGCTTTTCCGGGAGACCCAGTACTTC. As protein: CASSEAGQGLFRETQYF.

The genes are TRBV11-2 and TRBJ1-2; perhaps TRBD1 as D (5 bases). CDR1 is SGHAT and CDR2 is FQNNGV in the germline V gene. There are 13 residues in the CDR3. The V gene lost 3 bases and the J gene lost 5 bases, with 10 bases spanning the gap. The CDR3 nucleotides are TGTGCCAGCAGCTTGCAGGGCGGGTATGGCTACACCTTC. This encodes CASSLQGGYGYTF.

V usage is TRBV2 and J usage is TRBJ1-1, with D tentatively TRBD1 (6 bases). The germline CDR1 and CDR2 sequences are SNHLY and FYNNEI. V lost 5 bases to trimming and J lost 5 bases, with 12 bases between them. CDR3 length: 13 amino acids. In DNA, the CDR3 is TGTGCCAGCAGTCGGGACAAGAGGACTGAAGCTTTCTTT. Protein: CASSRDKRTEAFF. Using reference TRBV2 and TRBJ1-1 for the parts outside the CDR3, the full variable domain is EPEVTQTPSHQVTQMGQEVILRCVPISNHLYFYWYRQILGQKVEFLVSFYNNEISEKSEIFDDQFSVERPDGSNFTLKIRSTKLEDSAMYFCASSRDKRTEAFFGQGTRLTVV.

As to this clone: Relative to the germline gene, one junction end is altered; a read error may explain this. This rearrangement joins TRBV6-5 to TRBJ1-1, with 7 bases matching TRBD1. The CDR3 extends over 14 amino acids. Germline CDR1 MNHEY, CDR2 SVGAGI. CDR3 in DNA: TGTGCCAGCAGTTTTGACAGGGTGAATACTGAAGCTTTCTTT. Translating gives CASSFDRVNTEAFF.

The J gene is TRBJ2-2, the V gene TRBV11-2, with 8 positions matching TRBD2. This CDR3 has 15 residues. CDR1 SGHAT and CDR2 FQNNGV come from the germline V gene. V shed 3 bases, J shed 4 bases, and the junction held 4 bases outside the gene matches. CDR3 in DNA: TGTGCCAGCAGCTTGAGCGGGGGTGGCACCGGGGAGCTGTTTTTT. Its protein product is CASSLSGGGTGELFF.

CDR3 region: CAITRGNEQFF. The CDR3 DNA follows: TGTGCCATCACCCGGGGCAATGAGCAGTTCTTC. The chain recombines TRBV10-3 with TRBJ2-1, with D perhaps matching TRBD2 (5 bases). The CDR3 contains 11 residues. Trimming pared 7 bases from V and 6 bases from J, leaving 7 bases between. CDR1 is ENHRY, CDR2 SYGVKD, per germline.

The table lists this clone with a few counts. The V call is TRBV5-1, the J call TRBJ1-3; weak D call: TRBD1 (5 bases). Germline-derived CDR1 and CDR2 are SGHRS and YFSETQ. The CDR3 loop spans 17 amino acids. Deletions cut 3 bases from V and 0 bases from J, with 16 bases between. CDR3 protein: CASSWDVLDRSGNTIYF. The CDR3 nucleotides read TGCGCCAGCAGCTGGGACGTTTTAGACCGCTCTGGAAACACCATATATTTT.

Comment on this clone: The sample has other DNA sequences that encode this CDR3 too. CDR3 nucleotide sequence: TGCGCCAGCAGCCCCCGGGACCGACCCTACGAGCAGTACTTC. Residues: CASSPRDRPYEQYF. The chain is built from TRBV4-3 and TRBJ2-7; perhaps D is TRBD1 or TRBD2 (5 bases each). The CDR3 spans 14 residues. Germline CDR1 and CDR2: LGHNA and YSLEER. Deletions cut 4 bases from V and 2 bases from J, with 12 bases between.

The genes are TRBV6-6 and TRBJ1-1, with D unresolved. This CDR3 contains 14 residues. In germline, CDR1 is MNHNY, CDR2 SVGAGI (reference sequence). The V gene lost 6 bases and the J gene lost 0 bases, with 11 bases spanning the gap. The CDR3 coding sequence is TGTGCCAGCAGCTTAACGAACATGAACACTGAAGCTTTCTTT. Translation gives CASSLTNMNTEAFF.

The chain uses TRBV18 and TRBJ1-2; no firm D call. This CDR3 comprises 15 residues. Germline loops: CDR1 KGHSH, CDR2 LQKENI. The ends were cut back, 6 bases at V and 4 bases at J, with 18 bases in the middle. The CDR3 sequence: CASSLDEATAYGYTF. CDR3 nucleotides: TGTGCCAGCTCTCTTGACGAGGCCACAGCCTATGGCTACACCTTC.

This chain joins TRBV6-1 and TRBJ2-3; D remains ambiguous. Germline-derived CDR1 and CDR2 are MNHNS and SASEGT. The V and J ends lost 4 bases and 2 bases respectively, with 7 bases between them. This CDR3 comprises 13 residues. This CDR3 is CASSGTHTDTQYF. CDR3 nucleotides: TGTGCCAGCAGTGGGACCCACACAGATACGCAGTATTTT.

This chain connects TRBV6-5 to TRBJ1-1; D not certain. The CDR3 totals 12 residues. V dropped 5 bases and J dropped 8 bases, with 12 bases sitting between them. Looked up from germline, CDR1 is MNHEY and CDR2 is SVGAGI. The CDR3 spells CASSDGSLEAFF. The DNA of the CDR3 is TGTGCCAGCAGTGACGGGTCGCTAGAAGCTTTCTTT.